One and the same sample provided the 16 T cell receptor beta chains below, sequenced in a study of blood T cell repertoires in COVID-19. Libraries were prepared by immunoSEQ multiplex PCR; TCRdb keeps only in-frame clonotypes and omits some of them. The profile shows roughly 68,000 clones, around 91% of them singletons. The sequenced material came from peripheral blood. The receptors derive from a man aged 50 to 60 with COVID-19, enrolled during active disease.

V usage is TRBV5-6 and J usage is TRBJ2-5; D not certain. Germline CDR1 SGHDT, CDR2 YYEEEE. V dropped 6 bases and J dropped 2 bases, with 17 bases sitting between them. CDR3 length equals 15 residues. CDR3 DNA sequence: TGTGCCAGCACCCTGGGCAGGAACAATCAAGAGACCCAGTACTTC. Its translation: CASTLGRNNQETQYF. Combining the CDR3 with reference TRBV5-6 and TRBJ2-5 gives the whole variable domain DAGVTQSPTHLIKTRGQQVTLRCSPKSGHDTVSWYQQALGQGPQFIFQYYEEEERQRGNFPDRFSGHQFPNYSSELNVNALLLGDSALYLCASTLGRNNQETQYFGPGTRLLVL.

This chain links TRBV9 with TRBJ1-2, with a weak D call TRBD1 (5 bases). CDR1 and CDR2 (germline): SGDLS, YYNGEE. The CDR3 spans 16 residues. V was cut by 4 bases and J by 8 bases, with 24 bases left in between. The CDR3 sequence: CASSSRQDTGMGGYTF. CDR3 coding DNA: TGTGCCAGCAGCTCCCGCCAGGACACCGGAATGGGGGGCTACACCTTC.

The chain uses TRBV11-3 and TRBJ2-1; D remains unclear. Germline loops: CDR1 SGHNT, CDR2 YENEEA. This CDR3 has 13 amino acids. The V end was cut by 4 bases, the J end by 9 bases, with 13 bases between. The CDR3 sequence: CASSSLSPGEQFF. CDR3 coding DNA: TGTGCCAGCAGCTCTCTCTCCCCAGGTGAGCAGTTCTTC.

V gene TRBV27 combines with J gene TRBJ2-5; D gene unclear. The CDR3 loop spans 12 amino acids. Germline CDR1 reads MNHEY; CDR2 reads SMNVEV (reference sequence). Trimming took 6 bases from V and 7 from J, leaving 12 bases between them. The CDR3 reads CASSLIGGTQYF. The CDR3 nucleotides are TGTGCCAGCAGCTTAATCGGCGGGACCCAGTACTTC.

V and J are TRBV7-2 and TRBJ2-7, with 7 bases lining up with TRBD2. CDR1 SGHTA and CDR2 FQGNSA come from the germline V gene. The V segment lost 0 bases and the J segment 3 bases; nucleotides outside the gene matches: 8. The CDR3 is made up of 16 amino acids. The CDR3 loop reads CASSLAPRGEGYEQYF. The CDR3 DNA reads TGTGCCAGCAGCTTAGCCCCCCGAGGGGAGGGCTACGAGCAGTACTTC.

This rearrangement joins TRBV30 to TRBJ1-5; the D gene is possibly TRBD1 (6 bases). Germline V gene sequence: CDR1 GTSNPN, CDR2 SVGIG (reference sequence). Trimming took off 3 bases at V and 5 bases at J, with 11 bases between the two ends. CDR3 size: 13 residues. As DNA, the CDR3 is TGTGCCTGGAGACAGGGTGGGGATCAGCCCCAGCATTTT. This translates into CAWRQGGDQPQHF.

V gene TRBV29-1 combines with J gene TRBJ1-2, with a weak D call TRBD1 (6 bases). Trimming took off 1 base at V and 5 bases at J, with 8 bases between the two ends. CDR1 is SQVTM and CDR2 is ANQGSEA in the germline V gene. The CDR3 has 12 residues. CDR3 region: CSVEGTDYGYTF. CDR3 DNA: TGCAGCGTTGAAGGGACAGATTATGGCTACACCTTC.

CDR3 amino acids: CSVVLREGKETQYF. The CDR3 DNA is TGCAGCGTTGTTTTGCGGGAGGGGAAAGAGACCCAGTACTTC. The chain uses TRBV29-1 and TRBJ2-5; 9 bases fit TRBD2. V shed 4 bases and J 3 bases; nucleotides not matched to a gene: 6. The CDR3 runs to 14 residues. Germline V gene sequence: CDR1 SQVTM, CDR2 ANQGSEA.

J is TRBJ1-3 and V is TRBV7-9, with D unresolved. The CDR3 totals 14 residues. The germline CDR1 and CDR2 sequences are SEHNR and FQNEAQ (reference sequence). The V and J ends lost 6 bases and 1 base respectively, with 10 bases between them. CDR3 bases: TGTGCCAGCAGGCCCCCCGGGTCTGGAAACACCATATATTTT. This gives the protein CASRPPGSGNTIYF.

The chain employs TRBV19 and TRBJ2-3, with D perhaps matching TRBD2 (6 bases). The CDR3 runs 15 residues. Trimming cost V 4 bases and J 0 bases, with 11 bases left between them. The germline V gene encodes CDR1 LNHDA and CDR2 SQIVND (reference sequence). The CDR3 sequence is CASSKLAASTDTQYF. Here the CDR3 DNA reads TGTGCCAGTAGTAAGTTAGCGGCTAGCACAGATACGCAGTATTTT.

The chain couples TRBV4-2 to TRBJ1-4; 8 bases match TRBD1. Germline V gene lookup returns CDR1 LGHNA and CDR2 YNFKEQ. With 5 bases clipped from V and 0 bases from J, the junction kept 8 bases outside the gene matches. The CDR3 loop spans 17 amino acids. The CDR3 DNA sequence: TGTGCCAGCAGCTCTGGACAGGGAAGAGCAACTAATGAAAAACTGTTTTTT. It encodes CASSSGQGRATNEKLFF.

The chain combines TRBV5-1 with TRBJ2-1; D perhaps matches TRBD1 (6 bases). The germline CDR1 and CDR2 sequences are SGHRS and YFSETQ. This CDR3 is 13 amino acids long. The V end lost 2 bases, the J end lost 7 bases, and 10 bases lay between the germline ends. CDR3 DNA: TGCGCCAGCAGCTTCCGCAGGGGAAATGAGCAGTTCTTC. This codes for CASSFRRGNEQFF.

V and J are TRBV6-2 or TRBV6-3 and TRBJ1-5; TRBD1 might be the D (5 bases). Germline assignment: CDR1 MNHEY and CDR2 SVGEGT. This CDR3 comprises 12 residues. Trimming pared 6 bases from V and 15 bases from J, leaving 18 bases between. CDR3 nucleotides: TGTGCCAGCAGCTCTCCCCCCCAGGGCTGGCATTTT. This codes for CASSSPPQGWHF.

The gene calls are TRBV5-1 and TRBJ2-7, with D possibly TRBD1 on 6 matching bases. Trimming removed 4 bases from V and 5 bases from J, with 19 bases in between. Germline V gene data show CDR1 as SGHRS and CDR2 as YFSETQ. The CDR3 spans 15 residues. CDR3 loop: CASSIRDNPRHEQYF. Written as DNA, the CDR3 is TGCGCCAGCAGCATACGGGACAACCCGCGCCACGAGCAGTACTTC.

The chain links TRBV12-3 or TRBV12-4 to TRBJ2-1; D is ambiguous. The length of the CDR3 is 13 residues. V lost 5 bases to trimming and J lost 0 bases, with 5 bases between them. CDR3 DNA: TGTGCCAGCAGTCCGAGCTCCTACAATGAGCAGTTCTTC. This encodes CASSPSSYNEQFF.

The rearrangement uses TRBV14 and TRBJ2-7; the D is unclear. CDR1 and CDR2 (germline): SGHDN, FVKESK. CDR3 length equals 13 residues. V gave up 5 bases and J gave up 1 base, with 9 bases separating them. The CDR3 nucleotides read TGTGCCAGCAGCGTTCAGGATTCCTACGAGCAGTACTTC. Translated: CASSVQDSYEQYF.